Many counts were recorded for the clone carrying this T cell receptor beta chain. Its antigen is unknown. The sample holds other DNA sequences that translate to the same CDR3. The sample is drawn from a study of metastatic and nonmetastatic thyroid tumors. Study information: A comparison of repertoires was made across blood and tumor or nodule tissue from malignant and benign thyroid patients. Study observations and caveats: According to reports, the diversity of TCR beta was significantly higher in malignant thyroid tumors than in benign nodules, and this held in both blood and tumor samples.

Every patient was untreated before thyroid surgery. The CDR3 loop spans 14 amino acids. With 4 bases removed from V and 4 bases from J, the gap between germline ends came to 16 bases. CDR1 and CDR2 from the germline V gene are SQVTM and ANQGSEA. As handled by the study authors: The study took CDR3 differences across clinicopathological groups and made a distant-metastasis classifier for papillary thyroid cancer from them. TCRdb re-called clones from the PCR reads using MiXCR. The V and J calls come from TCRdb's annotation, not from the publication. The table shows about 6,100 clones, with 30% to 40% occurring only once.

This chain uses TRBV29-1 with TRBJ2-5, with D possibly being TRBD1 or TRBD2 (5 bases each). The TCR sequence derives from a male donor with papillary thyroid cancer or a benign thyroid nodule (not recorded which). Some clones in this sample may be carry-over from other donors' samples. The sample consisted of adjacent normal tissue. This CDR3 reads CSVGGAPRGETQYF. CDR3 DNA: TGCAGCGTTGGAGGGGCCCCCCGGGGAGAGACCCAGTACTTC.